Listed below are T cell receptor beta chains from one sample, sequenced in a study of T cell changes during pregnancy in multiple sclerosis. TCRdb's copy holds only in-frame clones and misses some; the assay was immunoSEQ multiplex PCR. Of some 77,000 clones in the sample, approximately 90% were seen once. Specimen: peripheral blood, collected before pregnancy. The receptors shown here come from a female donor with multiple sclerosis, enrolled in a pregnancy study. The CDR3 runs from the conserved cysteine through the conserved F or W. The order of the fields is V gene, J gene, CDR3 protein.

>TRBV11-2|TRBJ2-6
CASSLQVSGANVLTF
>TRBV30|TRBJ1-2
CAWRPQGAYGYTF
>TRBV5-1|TRBJ2-3
CASSPWGRGSDTQYF
>TRBV28|-
CASSSPLTGRAEQYF
>TRBV19|TRBJ2-7
CASSTSHGTGFNEQYF
>TRBV5-1|TRBJ1-1
CASSLAGKTEAFF
>TRBV30|TRBJ2-3
CAWSFSDTQYF
>TRBV6-5|TRBJ1-2
CASRRQGEVEGYTF
>TRBV4-1|TRBJ1-6
CASSQRTGDSPLHF
>TRBV7-2|TRBJ2-2
CASSLNPVGSTGELFF
>TRBV7-3|TRBJ2-5
CASSSGGRETQYF
>TRBV7-8|TRBJ2-5
CASSLGGRETQYF
>TRBV7-9|TRBJ2-3
CASSPRLGASSTDTQYF
>TRBV29-1|TRBJ2-5
CSAYGTGGAQTQYF
>TRBV19|TRBJ1-1
CASKSGPMNTEAFF
>TRBV29-1|TRBJ2-7
CSVQGGGIGYEQYF
>TRBV2|TRBJ1-1
CASTRRGVNTEAFF
>TRBV13|TRBJ1-2
CASSLRTGKRGYTF
>TRBV5-1|TRBJ1-2
CASSLVGGYGYTF
>TRBV19|TRBJ2-1
CASSMGAGSVNEQFF
>TRBV23-1|TRBJ2-7
CASSQSPGFTYEQYF
>TRBV19|TRBJ1-5
CASSPRDRGYQPQHF